The 29 T cell receptor beta chains presented below share a single source sample, sequenced in a study of blood T cells in healthy people across ages. Next came a second PCR, run for about 6 to 12 cycles, which used a sample-barcoded 5' primer along with a J-beta primer mix. One entry per CDR3 protein results from TCRdb running MiXCR on the 5' RACE reads. There are about 780,000 distinct CDR3 sequences in the sample; about 26% occur only once, and less than 3.5% lies in the top ten. These same data were also listed under a study on T cells of mothers and their children.

The sample consisted of blood. The receptors shown here come from a boy younger than 18 in good health.

The V gene is TRBV6-2 or TRBV6-3, the J gene TRBJ2-7; 8 positions agree with TRBD1. Losses at the gene ends were 5 bases for V and 6 bases for J; bases not matched to a gene: 12. Germline V gene lookup returns CDR1 MNHEY and CDR2 SVGEGT. The CDR3 is 15 residues long. CDR3 sequence: CASSPLRQGIGEQYF. The CDR3 nucleotides read TGTGCCAGCAGTCCCCTTAGACAGGGGATTGGCGAGCAGTACTTC.

The chain combines TRBV29-1 with TRBJ2-1; TRBD2 aligns across 11 bases. Per germline, CDR1 SQVTM and CDR2 ANQGSEA. The CDR3 length is 13 residues. Losses at the gene ends were 3 bases for V and 7 bases for J; bases not matched to a gene: 2. The chain's CDR3 is CSVESSGGNEQFF. As DNA, the CDR3 is TGCAGCGTTGAGTCTAGCGGGGGGAATGAGCAGTTCTTC.

The chain employs TRBV25-1 and TRBJ1-2, with D unclear. The CDR3 covers 14 residues. Germline V gene lookup returns CDR1 MGHDK and CDR2 SYGVNS. Trimming took 2 bases from V and 4 from J, leaving 11 bases between them. CDR3 loop: CASSEEEGAYGYTF. CDR3 in DNA: TGTGCCAGCAGTGAAGAGGAAGGCGCCTATGGCTACACCTTC.

The gene calls are TRBV10-3 and TRBJ2-3; TRBD1 matches 9 bases. CDR3 length equals 14 residues. V shed 7 bases and J 5 bases; nucleotides not matched to a gene: 7. Per germline, CDR1 ENHRY and CDR2 SYGVKD. CDR3 amino acids: CAIKPTDRGDTQYF. In DNA, the CDR3 is TGTGCCATCAAGCCTACGGACAGGGGAGATACGCAGTATTTT.

This clonotype was seen a handful of times. The chain employs TRBV18 and TRBJ2-5, with D tentatively TRBD1 (5 bases). V lost 3 bases to trimming and J lost 3 bases, with 11 bases between them. Germline CDR1 reads KGHSH; CDR2 reads LQKENI. The CDR3 has 14 residues. The CDR3 nucleotides read TGTGCCAGCTCACCCATAACAGGCGAAGAGACCCAGTACTTC. Residues: CASSPITGEETQYF.

In this sample, this clonotype turned up a few times. The chain recombines TRBV6-1 with TRBJ2-5; D is perhaps TRBD2 (7 bases). Germline V CDR1 and CDR2: MNHNS, SASEGT. V was cut by 6 bases and J by 1 base, with 18 bases left in between. The CDR3 runs 16 residues. The CDR3 coding sequence is TGTGCCAGCAGCTTTCAAGGGGGGACTACCCAAGAGACCCAGTACTTC. The encoded protein is CASSFQGGTTQETQYF.

In this sample, this clonotype turned up a few times. The V and J genes are TRBV9 and TRBJ2-3, with unresolved D. The CDR3 is 16 residues long. The germline V and J ends were trimmed by 0 bases and 0 bases, with 11 bases remaining between them. The germline V gene encodes CDR1 SGDLS and CDR2 YYNGEE. The CDR3 nucleotides read TGTGCCAGCAGCGTAGCTACCGTTCGTAGCACAGATACGCAGTATTTT. Translation gives CASSVATVRSTDTQYF.

A few counts support this clonotype. The chain links TRBV5-1 to TRBJ2-5; 7 positions agree with TRBD1. Per germline, CDR1 SGHRS and CDR2 YFSETQ. After removal of 6 bases from V and 5 bases from J, the junction contained 10 bases not matched to a gene. CDR3 length: 14 amino acids. The CDR3 spells CASISGLTGETQYF. The CDR3 DNA sequence: TGCGCCAGCATCTCTGGCCTGACAGGGGAGACCCAGTACTTC. Together with reference TRBV5-1 and TRBJ2-5, the CDR3 gives the full variable domain: KAGVTQTPRYLIKTRGQQVTLSCSPISGHRSVSWYQQTPGQGLQFLFEYFSETQRNKGNFPGRFSGRQFSNSRSEMNVSTLELGDSALYLCASISGLTGETQYFGPGTRLLVL.

The chain employs TRBV28 and TRBJ2-5, with D tentatively TRBD2 (6 bases). The J call may be wrong; the DNA end is better matched by TRBJ2-7. There are 15 residues in the CDR3. Germline V CDR1 and CDR2: MDHEN, SYDVKM. The CDR3 loop is CASSLTSQRRGEQYF. The CDR3 DNA is TGTGCCAGCAGTTTAACTAGTCAGAGGAGGGGCGAGCAGTACTTC.

The rearrangement joins TRBV3-1 to TRBJ1-5; the D is unclear. The CDR3 has 14 amino acids. Germline assignment: CDR1 LGHDT and CDR2 YNNKEL (reference sequence). Trimming cost V 1 base and J 5 bases, with 9 bases left between them. The CDR3 spells CASSQAGRHQPQHF. The CDR3 DNA is TGTGCCAGCAGCCAAGCCGGGAGACATCAGCCCCAGCATTTT.

The chain combines TRBV6-5 with TRBJ2-5; a possible D gene is TRBD1 (5 bases). Germline V gives CDR1 MNHEY, CDR2 SVGAGI. This CDR3 is 13 amino acids long. V shed 6 bases and J shed 2 bases, with 10 bases lying between them. The CDR3 DNA sequence: TGTGCCAGCAGGCCGACAGCTCAAGAGACCCAGTACTTC. The encoded protein is CASRPTAQETQYF.

The chain joins TRBV28 to TRBJ2-5; D is undetermined. CDR3 length: 13 amino acids. V lost 1 base to trimming and J lost 3 bases, with 6 bases between them. Germline V CDR1 and CDR2: MDHEN, SYDVKM. The CDR3: CASSLSEKETQYF. The CDR3 bases are TGTGCCAGCAGTTTATCTGAAAAAGAGACCCAGTACTTC.

There are a few counts of this clonotype. The rearrangement links TRBV20-1 to TRBJ2-7; the match to TRBD2 covers 14 bases. This CDR3 spans 15 amino acids. The junction had 5 bases not matched to a gene; V was cut back by 6 bases and J by 1 base. Germline V gene lookup returns CDR1 DFQATT and CDR2 SNEGSKA (reference sequence). CDR3 region: CSARGLAGASYEQYF. In DNA, the CDR3 is TGCAGTGCCAGGGGACTAGCGGGGGCTTCCTACGAGCAGTACTTC.

This clonotype was counted between two and nine times. The chain couples TRBV7-6 to TRBJ1-1; D uncertain. The V gene lost 5 bases and the J gene lost 1 base, with 8 bases spanning the gap. The CDR3 length is 13 residues. From germline, CDR1 is SGHVS and CDR2 FNYEAQ. DNA for the CDR3: TGTGCCAGCAGCCCCCACCAGAACACTGAAGCTTTCTTT. This sequence encodes CASSPHQNTEAFF.

The CDR3 spells CASSEAGPQYF. The CDR3 DNA sequence: TGTGCCAGCAGTGAAGCAGGACCCCAGTACTTC. V usage is TRBV2 and J usage is TRBJ2-1; no clear D. The DNA end lines up better with TRBJ2-5; the J call may be wrong. Per germline, CDR1 SNHLY and CDR2 FYNNEI. CDR3 size: 11 residues.

V and J are TRBV5-1 and TRBJ2-5; possibly TRBD1 for D (6 bases). The germline V gene encodes CDR1 SGHRS and CDR2 YFSETQ. V was shortened by 6 bases and J by 1 base, with 13 bases between the two germline ends. This CDR3 is 14 amino acids long. This CDR3 reads CASTPSTGQETQYF. CDR3 DNA: TGCGCCAGCACCCCTTCGACAGGCCAAGAGACCCAGTACTTC.

The genes are TRBV28 and TRBJ2-6; the D is unclear. Trimming removed 6 bases from V and 3 bases from J, with 18 bases in between. The CDR3 consists of 17 residues. The germline gives CDR1 MDHEN, CDR2 SYDVKM. CDR3 bases: TGTGCCAGCAGCCGCCCCGGGTCGGGTTTTGGGGCCAACGTCCTGACTTTC. Its translation: CASSRPGSGFGANVLTF.

This chain connects TRBV5-1 to TRBJ1-4, with D tentatively TRBD1 (5 bases). The CDR3 is 15 amino acids. Per germline, CDR1 SGHRS and CDR2 YFSETQ. Trimming took off 5 bases at V and 5 bases at J, with 16 bases between the two ends. The DNA for the CDR3 is TGCGCCAGCAGACTTTATGGGACGGTGAATGAAAAACTGTTTTTT. This codes for CASRLYGTVNEKLFF.

The chain joins TRBV1 to TRBJ2-5. The DNA end is more similar to TRBJ2-7, so the J call may be wrong. TRBV1 counts as a pseudogene. The CDR3 is made up of 13 amino acids. CDR3 DNA: TGCGCCAGCAGCCAAGATACGGCCGGCGAGCAGTACTTC. This encodes CASSQDTAGEQYF.

The table lists this clonotype with a few counts. The rearrangement uses TRBV11-2 and TRBJ2-5, with unresolved D. The CDR3 is 14 amino acids. CDR1 and CDR2 from the germline V gene are SGHAT and FQNNGV. Trimming removed 3 bases at V and 0 bases at J, with 8 bases between. CDR3 bases: TGTGCCAGCAGCTTTACGAAGAACCAAGAGACCCAGTACTTC. Protein: CASSFTKNQETQYF.

This clonotype has more than one count but fewer than ten. This rearrangement joins TRBV10-3 to TRBJ1-2; D unresolved. The germline gives CDR1 ENHRY, CDR2 SYGVKD. The CDR3 runs to 13 residues. The V gene lost 3 bases and the J gene lost 3 bases, with 8 bases spanning the gap. The CDR3 DNA follows: TGTGCCATCAGTGAAGAGAGGGACTATGGCTACACCTTC. Translating it yields CAISEERDYGYTF.

The chain recombines TRBV6-5 with TRBJ2-1, with D possibly being TRBD2 (6 bases). With 0 bases removed from V and 9 bases from J, the gap between germline ends came to 12 bases. The length of the CDR3 is 14 residues. CDR1 MNHEY and CDR2 SVGAGI come from the germline V gene. CDR3 sequence: CASSYSLAGTEQFF. The CDR3 region has the DNA TGTGCCAGCAGTTACTCTCTCGCGGGAACTGAGCAGTTCTTC.

This clonotype appeared many times. This chain joins TRBV10-3 and TRBJ1-4; D possibly corresponds to TRBD1 (6 bases). Germline V gives CDR1 ENHRY, CDR2 SYGVKD. The CDR3 is made up of 13 amino acids. V lost 11 bases, J lost 4 bases, and 14 bases lay in between. The CDR3 loop is CAARTDFNEKLFF. The CDR3 DNA is TGTGCCGCCCGGACAGACTTTAATGAAAAACTGTTTTTT.

This clonotype was picked up a small number of times. V and J are TRBV5-1 and TRBJ2-1, with D unclear. Deletions cut 0 bases from V and 2 bases from J, with 12 bases between. There are 16 residues in the CDR3. CDR1 is SGHRS and CDR2 is YFSETQ in the germline V gene. The CDR3 region is CASSLVGQPTYNEQFF. The DNA of the CDR3 is TGCGCCAGCAGCTTGGTGGGTCAGCCAACCTACAATGAGCAGTTCTTC.

This clonotype was seen only once. CDR3 amino acids: CSVEVVNRDEQFF. DNA for the CDR3: TGCAGCGTTGAAGTAGTCAATCGAGATGAGCAGTTCTTC. J is TRBJ2-1 and V is TRBV29-1; D gene ambiguous. The CDR3 is 13 amino acids. V was trimmed by 1 base and J by 8 bases, leaving 12 bases between them. CDR1 and CDR2 (germline): SQVTM, ANQGSEA.

The sample holds a few counts of this clonotype. The chain joins TRBV12-3 or TRBV12-4 to TRBJ2-3, with 7 bases lining up with TRBD2. There are 14 residues in the CDR3. Unmatched junction bases numbered 6, after V lost 5 bases and J lost 4 bases. CDR3 DNA sequence: TGTGCCAGCAGTCCAAGCGGGGTTTCAGATACGCAGTATTTT. This gives the protein CASSPSGVSDTQYF.

This clonotype has just a few counts. The V and J genes are TRBV11-2 and TRBJ1-6, with a possible D match to TRBD1 (5 bases). V lost 3 bases, J lost 8 bases, and 11 bases lay in between. The V gene's germline CDR1 is SGHAT and CDR2 FQNNGV. The CDR3 loop spans 14 amino acids. Written as DNA, the CDR3 is TGTGCCAGCAGCTTGACAGTGACCGATTCACCCCTCCACTTT. Its protein is CASSLTVTDSPLHF.

This clonotype showed up just a few times. V is TRBV9 and J is TRBJ2-5, with D possibly TRBD1 on 5 matching bases. Trimming removed 0 bases at V and 7 bases at J, with 13 bases between. Looked up from germline, CDR1 is SGDLS and CDR2 is YYNGEE. The CDR3 spans 14 residues. The CDR3 loop reads CASSVAGIGATQYF. DNA of the CDR3: TGTGCCAGCAGCGTAGCCGGAATTGGGGCGACCCAGTACTTC.

The chain couples TRBV11-1 to TRBJ2-5; TRBD2 is a possible D gene (5 bases). Deletions cut 0 bases from V and 7 bases from J, with 6 bases between. Per the germline V gene, CDR1 is SGHAT and CDR2 is FQDESV (reference sequence). The CDR3 consists of 12 residues. This chain's CDR3 is CASSLAAGTQYF. Written as DNA, the CDR3 is TGTGCCAGCAGCTTAGCGGCGGGGACCCAGTACTTC.